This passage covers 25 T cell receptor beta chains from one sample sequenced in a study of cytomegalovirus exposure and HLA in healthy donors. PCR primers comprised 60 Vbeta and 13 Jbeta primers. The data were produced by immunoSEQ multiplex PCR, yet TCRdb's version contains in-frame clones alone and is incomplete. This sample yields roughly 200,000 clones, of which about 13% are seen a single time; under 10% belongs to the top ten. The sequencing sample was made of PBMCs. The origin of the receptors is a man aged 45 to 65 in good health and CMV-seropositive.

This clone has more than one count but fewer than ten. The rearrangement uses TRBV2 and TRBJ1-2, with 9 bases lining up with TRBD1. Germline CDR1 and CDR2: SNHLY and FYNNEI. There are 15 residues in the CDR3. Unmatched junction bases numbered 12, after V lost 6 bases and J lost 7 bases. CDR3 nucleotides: TGTGCCAGCAGCGCCATCACAGGGGGCGCGAGTGGCTACACCTTC. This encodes CASSAITGGASGYTF.

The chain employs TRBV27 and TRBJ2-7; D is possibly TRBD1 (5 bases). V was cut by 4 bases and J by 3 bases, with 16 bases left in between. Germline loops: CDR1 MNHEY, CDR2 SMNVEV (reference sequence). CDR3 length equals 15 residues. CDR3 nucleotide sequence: TGTGCCAGCAGTTCTCTGACGACAGCAGACTACGAGCAGTACTTC. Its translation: CASSSLTTADYEQYF.

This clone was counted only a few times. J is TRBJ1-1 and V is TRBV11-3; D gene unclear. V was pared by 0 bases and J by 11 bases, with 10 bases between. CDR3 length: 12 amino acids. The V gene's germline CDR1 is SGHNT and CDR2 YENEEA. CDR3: CASSLEAGLAFF. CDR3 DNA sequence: TGTGCCAGCAGCTTAGAGGCGGGGTTGGCTTTCTTT.

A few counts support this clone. CDR3 bases: TGTGCCAGCAGCTTGGACCAGGGGGCTAGCCCCTATAATTCACCCCTCCACTTT. Translated, it gives CASSLDQGASPYNSPLHF. The chain recombines TRBV7-6 with TRBJ1-6, with 8 bases identical to TRBD1. The CDR3 has 18 amino acids. Germline assignment: CDR1 SGHVS and CDR2 FNYEAQ. J was trimmed by 2 bases and V by 3 bases; bases with no gene match: 9.

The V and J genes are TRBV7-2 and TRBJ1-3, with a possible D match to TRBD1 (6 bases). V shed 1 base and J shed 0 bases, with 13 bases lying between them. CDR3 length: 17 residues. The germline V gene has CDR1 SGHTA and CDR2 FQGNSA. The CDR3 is CASSLDKGVYSGNTIYF. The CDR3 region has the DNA TGTGCCAGCAGCTTAGATAAGGGGGTGTACTCTGGAAACACCATATATTTT.

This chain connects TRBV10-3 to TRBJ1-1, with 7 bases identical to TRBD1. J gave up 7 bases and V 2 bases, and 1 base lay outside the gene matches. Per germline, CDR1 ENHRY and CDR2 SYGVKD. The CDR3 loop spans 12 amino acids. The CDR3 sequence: CAISETGVEAFF. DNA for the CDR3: TGTGCCATCAGTGAGACAGGGGTTGAAGCTTTCTTT.

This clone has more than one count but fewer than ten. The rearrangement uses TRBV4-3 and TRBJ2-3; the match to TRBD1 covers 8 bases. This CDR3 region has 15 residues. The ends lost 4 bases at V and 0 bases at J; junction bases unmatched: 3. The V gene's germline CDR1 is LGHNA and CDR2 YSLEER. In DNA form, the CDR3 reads TGCGCCAGCAGCCGGACAGGGACTAGCACAGATACGCAGTATTTT. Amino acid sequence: CASSRTGTSTDTQYF.

CDR3 coding DNA: TGTGCCAGCGAAGCGGGGAATGGTGCAGATACGCAGTATTTT. Translation: CASEAGNGADTQYF. The V gene is TRBV6-1, the J gene TRBJ2-3; 7 bases line up with TRBD2. Germline trimming cut 8 bases from V and 4 bases from J; bases unmatched to any gene: 9. This CDR3 is built from 14 residues. CDR1 and CDR2 from the germline V gene are MNHNS and SASEGT.

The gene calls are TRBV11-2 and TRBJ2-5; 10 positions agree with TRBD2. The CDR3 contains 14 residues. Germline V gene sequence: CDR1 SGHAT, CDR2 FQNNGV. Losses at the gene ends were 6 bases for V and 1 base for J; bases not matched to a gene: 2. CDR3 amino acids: CASRPSGGQETQYF. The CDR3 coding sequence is TGTGCCAGCAGACCTAGCGGGGGCCAAGAGACCCAGTACTTC.

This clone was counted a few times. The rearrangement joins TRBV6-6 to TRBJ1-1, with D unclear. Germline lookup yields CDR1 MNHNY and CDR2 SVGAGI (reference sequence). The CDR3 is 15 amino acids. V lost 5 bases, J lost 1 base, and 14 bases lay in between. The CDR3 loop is CASSPERHWNTEAFF. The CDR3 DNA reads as TGTGCCAGCAGTCCCGAACGACACTGGAACACTGAAGCTTTCTTT.

CDR3 amino acids: CASSIRGQETQYF. The DNA for the CDR3 is TGTGCCAGCAGCATTAGAGGACAAGAGACCCAGTACTTC. The V gene is TRBV5-4, the J gene TRBJ2-5; no definite D call. V was pared by 4 bases and J by 2 bases, with 9 bases between. The germline gives CDR1 SGHNT, CDR2 YYREEE (reference sequence). The CDR3 length is 13 residues.

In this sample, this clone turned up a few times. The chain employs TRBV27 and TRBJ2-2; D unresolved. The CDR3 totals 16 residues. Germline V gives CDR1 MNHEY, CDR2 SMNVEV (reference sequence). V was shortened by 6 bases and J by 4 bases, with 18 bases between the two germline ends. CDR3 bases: TGTGCCAGCAGCCAAAGGTCGACTTTTACCACCGGGGAGCTGTTTTTT. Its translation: CASSQRSTFTTGELFF.

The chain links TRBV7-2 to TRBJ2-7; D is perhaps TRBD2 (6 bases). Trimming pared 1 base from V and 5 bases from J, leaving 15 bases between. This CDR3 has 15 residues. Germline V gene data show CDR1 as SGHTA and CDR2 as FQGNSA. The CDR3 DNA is TGTGCCAGCAGCTTAGTTGTCGGGAGAACGAACGAGCAGTACTTC. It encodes CASSLVVGRTNEQYF.

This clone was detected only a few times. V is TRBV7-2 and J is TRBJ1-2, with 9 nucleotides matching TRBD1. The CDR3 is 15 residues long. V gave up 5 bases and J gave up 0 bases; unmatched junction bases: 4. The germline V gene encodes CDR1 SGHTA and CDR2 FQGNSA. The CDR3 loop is CASSPRQGANYGYTF. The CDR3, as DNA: TGTGCCAGCAGCCCCCGACAGGGGGCTAACTATGGCTACACCTTC.

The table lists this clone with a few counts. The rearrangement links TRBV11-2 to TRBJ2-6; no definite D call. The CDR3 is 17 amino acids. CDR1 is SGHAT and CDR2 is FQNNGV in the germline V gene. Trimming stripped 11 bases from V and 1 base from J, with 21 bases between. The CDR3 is CASSREVTPSGANVLTF. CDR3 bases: TGTGCCTCCTCTCGCGAGGTCACTCCGTCTGGGGCCAACGTCCTGACTTTC.

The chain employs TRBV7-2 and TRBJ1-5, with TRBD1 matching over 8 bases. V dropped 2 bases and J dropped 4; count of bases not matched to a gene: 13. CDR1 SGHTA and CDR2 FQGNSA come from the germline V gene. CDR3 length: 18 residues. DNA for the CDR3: TGTGCCAGCAGCTTAAAAGGAAGGACAGGGCATCTTAATCAGCCCCAGCATTTT. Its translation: CASSLKGRTGHLNQPQHF.

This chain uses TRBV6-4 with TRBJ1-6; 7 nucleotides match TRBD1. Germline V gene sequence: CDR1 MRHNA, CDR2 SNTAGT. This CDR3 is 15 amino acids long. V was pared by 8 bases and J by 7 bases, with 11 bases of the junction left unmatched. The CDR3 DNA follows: TGTGCCAGCTCCGAACAGGGGTCCGGGAATTCACCCCTCCACTTT. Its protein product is CASSEQGSGNSPLHF.

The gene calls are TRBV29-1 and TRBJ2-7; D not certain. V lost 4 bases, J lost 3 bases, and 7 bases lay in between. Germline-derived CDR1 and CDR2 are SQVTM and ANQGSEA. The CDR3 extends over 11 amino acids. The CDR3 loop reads CSVGVGYEQYV. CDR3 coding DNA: TGCAGCGTTGGAGTGGGCTACGAGCAGTACGTC.

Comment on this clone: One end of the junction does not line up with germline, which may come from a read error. CDR3 protein: CASSQRGGGNYSYTF. The CDR3, as DNA: TGCGCCAGCAGCCAGCGGGGCGGGGGTAACTATAGCTACACCTTC. The chain combines TRBV4-1 with TRBJ1-2, with D perhaps TRBD1 (5 bases). The CDR3 consists of 15 residues. Germline CDR1 and CDR2: MGHRA and YSYEKL.

The CDR3, as DNA: TGTGCCAGCAGCGCAGGCCCGCCCCAGCATTTT. Translating gives CASSAGPPQHF. The rearrangement uses TRBV2 and TRBJ1-5; no clear D. V lost 6 bases and J lost 9, with 9 bases in between. Germline CDR1 reads SNHLY; CDR2 reads FYNNEI. This CDR3 spans 11 amino acids.

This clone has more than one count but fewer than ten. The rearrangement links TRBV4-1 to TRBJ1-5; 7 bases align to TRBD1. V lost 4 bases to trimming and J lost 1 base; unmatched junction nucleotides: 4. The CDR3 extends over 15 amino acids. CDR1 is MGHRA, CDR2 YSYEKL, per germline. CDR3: CASSPEQGSNQPQHF. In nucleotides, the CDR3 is TGCGCCAGCAGCCCCGAACAGGGGAGCAATCAGCCCCAGCATTTT.

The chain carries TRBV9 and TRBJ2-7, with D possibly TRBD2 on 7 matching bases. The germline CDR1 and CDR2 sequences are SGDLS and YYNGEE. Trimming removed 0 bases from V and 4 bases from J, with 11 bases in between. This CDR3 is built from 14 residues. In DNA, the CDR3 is TGTGCCAGCAGCGTAGCGGAGGGGGGGTACGAGCAGTACTTC. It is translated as CASSVAEGGYEQYF.

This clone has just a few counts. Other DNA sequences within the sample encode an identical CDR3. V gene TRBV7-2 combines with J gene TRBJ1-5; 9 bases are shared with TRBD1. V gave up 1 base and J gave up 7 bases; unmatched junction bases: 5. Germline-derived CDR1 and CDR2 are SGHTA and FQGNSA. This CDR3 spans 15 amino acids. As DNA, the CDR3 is TGTGCCAGCAGCTTAGGGGGACAGGGTAGCCAGCCCCAGCATTTT. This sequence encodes CASSLGGQGSQPQHF.

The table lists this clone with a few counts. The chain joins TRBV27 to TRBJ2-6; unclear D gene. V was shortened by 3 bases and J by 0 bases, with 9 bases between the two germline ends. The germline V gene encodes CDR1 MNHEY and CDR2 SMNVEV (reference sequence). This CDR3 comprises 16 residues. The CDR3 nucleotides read TGTGCCAGCAGTTTGGAGATGGGCTCTGGGGCCAACGTCCTGACTTTC. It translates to CASSLEMGSGANVLTF.

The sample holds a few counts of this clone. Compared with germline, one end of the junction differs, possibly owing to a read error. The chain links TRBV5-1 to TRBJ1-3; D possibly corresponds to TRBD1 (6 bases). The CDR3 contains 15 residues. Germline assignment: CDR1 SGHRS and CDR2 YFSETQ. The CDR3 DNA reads TGCGCCAACAGCCCGGACAGCTACTCTGGAAACACCATATATTTT. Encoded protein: CANSPDSYSGNTIYF.